A selection of T cell receptor beta chains follows, all from one sample in a study of shared clonotypes between healthy human individuals. The assay was immunoSEQ multiplex PCR, and TCRdb's table has in-frame clones only and misses some. The sample lists approximately 2,000,000 clones, around 93% occurring once. The sample comprised naive CD8+ T cells from PBMCs. The receptors were sampled from a young man in good health. Some clones in this sample may be carry-over from other donors' samples. Both conserved end residues are part of each CDR3. The D gene is left open where the match is weak. Clone size is not always given. Where it is, it says once, few, many or a class for expanded clones.

V	size	J	D	length	CDR3	DNA
TRBV4-3	.	TRBJ2-3	TRBD2	16	CASSHGLAGETDTQYF	TGCGCCAGCAGCCATGGACTAGCGGGAGAAACAGATACGCAGTATTTT
TRBV7-9	.	TRBJ2-7	.	12	CASSNQVYEQYF	TGTGCCAGCAGCAACCAGGTCTACGAGCAGTACTTC
TRBV19	once	TRBJ2-7	TRBD2	16	CASSPRGLAGGPAQYF	TGTGCCAGTAGTCCCAGGGGACTAGCGGGAGGGCCCGCGCAGTACTTC
TRBV15	.	TRBJ1-1	.	15	CATRVWTGGNTEAFF	TGTGCCACCAGAGTCTGGACGGGGGGAAACACTGAAGCTTTCTTT
TRBV28	.	TRBJ2-1	.	14	CASSPLRGDNEQFF	TGTGCCAGCAGTCCGCTCAGGGGGGACAATGAGCAGTTCTTC
TRBV27	.	TRBJ1-1	.	14	CASSFITGNTEAFF	TGTGCCAGCAGCTTTATTACCGGGAACACTGAAGCTTTCTTT
TRBV27	few	TRBJ1-5	.	16	CASSSGRGYSNQPQHF	TGTGCCAGCAGTTCTGGTCGGGGATATAGCAATCAGCCCCAGCATTTT
TRBV5-4	.	TRBJ2-7	.	14	CASSGSGVPYEQYF	TGTGCCAGCAGCGGATCAGGGGTACCCTACGAGCAGTACTTC
TRBV6-4	once	TRBJ2-6	.	19	CASSDLKGLSPSGANVLTF	TGTGCCAGCAGTGACTTAAAAGGGTTGAGCCCCTCTGGGGCCAACGTCCTGACTTTC
TRBV11-2	.	TRBJ2-7	TRBD2	14	CASSFSTSGYEQYF	TGTGCCAGCAGCTTTAGTACTAGCGGTTACGAGCAGTACTTC
TRBV28	.	TRBJ2-5	TRBD1	17	CASSLEGTGNHQETQYF	TGTGCCAGCAGTTTGGAGGGGACAGGGAATCACCAAGAGACCCAGTACTTC
TRBV28	.	TRBJ2-2	.	14	CASSLSKSSGELFF	TGTGCCAGCAGTTTAAGCAAGTCGTCCGGGGAGCTGTTTTTT
TRBV29-1	.	TRBJ2-7	TRBD1	13	CSVEGDRSYEQYF	TGCAGCGTTGAAGGGGACAGATCCTACGAGCAGTACTTC
TRBV10-1	.	TRBJ2-2	.	14	CASARDSASGELFF	TGCGCCAGCGCCCGGGACTCTGCTAGCGGGGAGCTGTTTTTT
TRBV29-1	.	TRBJ2-7	.	15	CSVVGGASSSYEQYF	TGCAGCGTTGTCGGGGGCGCGTCGAGCTCCTACGAGCAGTACTTC
TRBV2	once	TRBJ2-7	TRBD1	15	CASRGLGQPAYEQYF	TGTGCCAGCAGAGGTCTGGGACAGCCAGCCTACGAGCAGTACTTC
TRBV28	.	TRBJ2-5	TRBD1	14	CASSLLQGPETQYF	TGTGCCAGCAGTTTATTACAGGGGCCAGAGACCCAGTACTTC
TRBV27	.	TRBJ2-2	TRBD1	14	CASTRTGRAGELFF	TGTGCCAGCACAAGGACAGGGAGAGCCGGGGAGCTGTTTTTT
TRBV5-1	once	TRBJ2-2	.	16	CASSLERGPISGELFF	TGCGCCAGCAGCTTGGAAAGGGGCCCTATATCCGGGGAGCTGTTTTTT
TRBV11-2	.	TRBJ1-6	TRBD1	16	CASSPLSGQYNSPLHF	TGTGCCAGCAGCCCCCTATCGGGACAGTATAATTCACCCCTCCACTTT
TRBV6-5	few	TRBJ1-1	.	15	CASTLGRGLGTEAFF	TGTGCCAGCACCCTGGGTCGGGGGCTGGGCACTGAAGCTTTCTTT
TRBV29-1	.	TRBJ2-2	.	12	CSVGLYTGELFF	TGCAGCGTGGGACTTTACACCGGGGAGCTGTTTTTT
TRBV7-6	.	TRBJ2-7	TRBD1	17	CASSLGARQGSSYEQYF	TGTGCCAGCAGCTTAGGGGCCCGACAGGGCAGCTCCTACGAGCAGTACTTC
TRBV19	few	TRBJ2-2	.	13	CASSVRYTGELFF	TGTGCCAGTAGTGTCAGATACACCGGGGAGCTGTTTTTT
TRBV7-9	.	TRBJ2-2	.	15	CASSVAGAGTGELFF	TGTGCCAGCAGTGTTGCAGGGGCCGGCACCGGGGAGCTGTTTTTT
TRBV10-3	.	TRBJ2-3	TRBD1	17	CAISESVGTGSTDTQYF	TGTGCCATCAGTGAGTCCGTGGGGACAGGGAGTACAGATACGCAGTATTTT
TRBV29-1	once	TRBJ1-2	TRBD1	14	CSVWTGSSYYGYTF	TGCAGCGTTTGGACAGGGAGTAGCTACTATGGCTACACCTTC
TRBV18	.	TRBJ1-2	.	14	CASSPGLTRDGYTF	TGTGCCAGCTCACCAGGTCTAACGAGGGATGGCTACACCTTC
TRBV29-1	.	TRBJ2-7	TRBD1	14	CSAGPGQGPYEQYF	TGCAGCGCGGGACCGGGACAGGGCCCCTACGAGCAGTACTTC
TRBV15	.	TRBJ1-5	.	15	CATSRERSGDQPQHF	TGTGCCACCAGCAGAGAGAGGTCGGGCGATCAGCCCCAGCATTTT
TRBV7-9	.	TRBJ2-5	.	13	CASSLGQRETQYF	TGTGCCAGCAGCCTAGGCCAGCGGGAGACCCAGTACTTC
TRBV30	.	TRBJ1-5	.	15	CAWSDTVRSNQPQHF	TGTGCCTGGAGTGATACTGTCCGTAGCAATCAGCCCCAGCATTTT
TRBV18	.	TRBJ2-3	TRBD1	16	CASLSPGTGRTDTQYF	TGTGCCAGCCTAAGTCCCGGGACAGGGAGGACAGATACGCAGTATTTT
TRBV5-5	.	TRBJ2-7	TRBD1	13	CASNWDSTYEQYF	TGTGCCAGCAACTGGGACAGTACCTACGAGCAGTACTTC
TRBV28	.	TRBJ2-5	TRBD2	15	CASSSITSAWETQYF	TGTGCCAGCAGTTCGATTACTAGCGCCTGGGAGACCCAGTACTTC
TRBV4-2	.	TRBJ2-5	.	15	CASSQGRMPMETQYF	TGTGCCAGCAGCCAAGGGCGTATGCCTATGGAGACCCAGTACTTC
TRBV7-3	.	TRBJ2-2	.	15	CASSLDTKNTGELFF	TGTGCCAGCAGCTTGGACACAAAGAACACCGGGGAGCTGTTTTTT
TRBV2	.	TRBJ2-3	.	15	CASWPGTTSTDTQYF	TGTGCCAGCTGGCCGGGGACGACCTCCACAGATACGCAGTATTTT
TRBV9	.	TRBJ2-3	.	11	CASSSTDTQYF	TGTGCCAGCAGCTCCACGGATACGCAGTATTTT
TRBV11-2	.	TRBJ2-1	.	15	CASSSRTGVYNEQFF	TGTGCCAGCAGCTCCAGGACGGGGGTTTACAATGAGCAGTTCTTC
TRBV6-6	.	TRBJ2-2	.	16	CASSYSWGLNTGELFF	TGTGCCAGCAGTTACTCGTGGGGATTGAACACCGGGGAGCTGTTTTTT
TRBV9	.	TRBJ1-5	.	13	CASSEAGNQPQHF	TGTGCCAGCAGCGAGGCAGGCAATCAGCCCCAGCATTTT
TRBV19	.	TRBJ1-1	.	11	CASRQNTEAFF	TGTGCCAGTAGGCAGAACACTGAAGCTTTCTTT
TRBV7-3	.	TRBJ2-1	.	15	CASSARDDGIHEQFF	TGTGCCAGCAGCGCCCGGGACGACGGGATCCATGAGCAGTTCTTC
TRBV6-1	once	TRBJ2-5	TRBD2	14	CASRLAGLGETQYF	TGTGCCAGCCGTCTAGCGGGACTGGGAGAGACCCAGTACTTC
TRBV6-6	.	TRBJ2-7	.	16	CASSYSSDLRSYEQYF	TGTGCCAGCAGCTACTCGTCGGATTTACGATCCTACGAGCAGTACTTC
TRBV7-9	.	TRBJ2-7	.	15	CASSRDRLGSYEQYF	TGTGCCAGCAGCCGAGACAGACTTGGCTCCTACGAGCAGTACTTC
TRBV4-3	.	TRBJ2-3	TRBD2	17	CASSQRISAGATDTQYF	TGCGCCAGCAGCCAACGCATTAGCGCGGGAGCAACAGATACGCAGTATTTT
TRBV29-1	few	TRBJ1-1	.	12	CSVEAGSTEAFF	TGCAGCGTTGAAGCAGGCAGCACTGAAGCTTTCTTT